This T cell receptor beta chain comes out of a study of blood T cell repertoires in COVID-19. This CDR3 is 12 amino acids long. Trimming shortened V by 1 base and J by 1 base, and 2 bases separated the two germline ends. The germline CDR1 and CDR2 sequences are SGHNT and YYREEE (reference sequence). Sequencing used immunoSEQ multiplex PCR; TCRdb keeps in-frame clones, though not all of them. Among roughly 170,000 clones listed, under 80% were seen once. The chain joins TRBV5-4 to TRBJ2-5; D remains unclear. The sample taken for sequencing was peripheral blood. The receptor was isolated from a woman of 80 years or more with acute or convalescent COVID-19. In nucleotides, the CDR3 is TGTGCCAGCAGCTTGCGCCAAGAGACCCAGTACTTC. Translated: CASSLRQETQYF.